The 28 T cell receptor beta chains in this list originate from one sample, sequenced in a study of blood T cell repertoires in COVID-19. TCRdb's table, derived via immunoSEQ multiplex PCR, lists solely in-frame clones and lacks some. The sample holds 300,000 to 450,000 clones, around 87% seen once. Sequences were obtained from PBMCs or T cells enriched from blood (not recorded which). The receptors stem from a young man who had recovered from COVID-19.

J is TRBJ1-1 and V is TRBV6-6, with 7 bases identical to TRBD1. The CDR3 is 14 residues long. V trimming: 6 bases; J trimming: 7 bases; junction bases outside the gene matches: 11. Germline CDR1 reads MNHNY; CDR2 reads SVGAGI (reference sequence). The CDR3 coding sequence is TGTGCCAGCAGGCACCCGGGACAGAGATTTGAAGCTTTCTTT. Translating gives CASRHPGQRFEAFF.

The chain couples TRBV29-1 to TRBJ1-1; 10 nucleotides align to TRBD1. From germline, CDR1 is SQVTM and CDR2 ANQGSEA. This CDR3 has 12 residues. V shed 5 bases and J 10 bases; nucleotides not matched to a gene: 7. CDR3 loop: CSVSHWDRGAFF. As DNA, the CDR3 is TGCAGCGTTTCTCACTGGGACAGGGGAGCTTTCTTT.

This chain links TRBV6-6 with TRBJ1-2, with 10 bases identical to TRBD1. The length of the CDR3 is 17 residues. V trimming: 5 bases; J trimming: 0 bases; junction bases outside the gene matches: 9. Germline values: CDR1 MNHNY, CDR2 SVGAGI (reference sequence). The CDR3 DNA reads as TGTGCCAGCAGTCCGCGGGACAGGGGCCCCACTAACTATGGCTACACCTTC. Its translation is CASSPRDRGPTNYGYTF.

The chain recombines TRBV6-5 with TRBJ1-5, with D possibly TRBD1 on 5 matching bases. The CDR3 runs to 15 residues. Germline V gene lookup returns CDR1 MNHEY and CDR2 SVGAGI. The V end lost 6 bases, the J end lost 0 bases, and 12 bases lay between the germline ends. The CDR3 DNA is TGTGCCAGCAGCGGCGGGACTACTAGCAATCAGCCCCAGCATTTT. It encodes CASSGGTTSNQPQHF.

The rearrangement uses TRBV5-1 and TRBJ1-1; a possible D gene is TRBD1 (5 bases). CDR1 and CDR2 (germline): SGHRS, YFSETQ. V gave up 0 bases and J gave up 6 bases, with 12 bases separating them. The CDR3 has 14 amino acids. The CDR3 DNA reads TGCGCCAGCAGCTTGGACGCAGGGATGGCTGAAGCTTTCTTT. Its translation: CASSLDAGMAEAFF.

The CDR3 DNA is TGTGCCAGCAGACCCACGGAGGGCACAGATACGCAGTATTTT. It specifies CASRPTEGTDTQYF. This chain links TRBV2 with TRBJ2-3, with D perhaps matching TRBD2 (5 bases). Germline CDR1 reads SNHLY; CDR2 reads FYNNEI. Trimming shortened V by 6 bases and J by 1 base, and 11 bases separated the two germline ends. This CDR3 has 14 residues.

The chain recombines TRBV30 with TRBJ1-1; D perhaps matches TRBD1 (5 bases). V gave up 2 bases and J gave up 8 bases, with 9 bases separating them. Germline loops: CDR1 GTSNPN, CDR2 SVGIG (reference sequence). CDR3 length: 11 residues. CDR3 loop: CAWSLTGEAFF. CDR3 nucleotides: TGTGCCTGGAGTCTCACAGGAGAAGCTTTCTTT. The entire variable domain, with the rest obtained from reference TRBV30 and TRBJ1-1, is as follows: SQTIHQWPATLVQPVGSPLSLECTVEGTSNPNLYWYRQAAGRGLQLLFYSVGIGQISSEVPQNLSASRPQDRQFILSSKKLLLSDSGFYLCAWSLTGEAFFGQGTRLTVV.

This sequence joins TRBV6-5 and TRBJ2-3; 14 nucleotides agree with TRBD2. Germline V gene sequence: CDR1 MNHEY, CDR2 SVGAGI. This CDR3 contains 14 residues. Unmatched junction bases numbered 4, after V lost 10 bases and J lost 4 bases. CDR3 nucleotide sequence: TGTGCCACCCGGACTAGCGGGGGGTCAGATACGCAGTATTTT. As protein: CATRTSGGSDTQYF.

V is TRBV7-3 and J is TRBJ1-2, with a weak D call TRBD1 (6 bases). CDR3 length equals 13 residues. Germline lookup yields CDR1 SGHTA and CDR2 FQGTGA. Trimming shortened V by 0 bases and J by 8 bases, and 10 bases separated the two germline ends. The CDR3 DNA is TGTGCCAGCAGCTTAACGGGGGCGAGCGGCTACACCTTC. It translates to CASSLTGASGYTF.

The chain couples TRBV6-5 to TRBJ2-5, with a tentative D call TRBD2 (5 bases). Per germline, CDR1 MNHEY and CDR2 SVGAGI. The CDR3 is 15 residues long. Trimming stripped 0 bases from V and 2 bases from J, with 10 bases between. CDR3 loop: CASSYSAGIQETQYF. The CDR3, as DNA: TGTGCCAGCAGTTACTCGGCCGGGATTCAAGAGACCCAGTACTTC.

V usage is TRBV27 and J usage is TRBJ1-5; no definite D call. The CDR3 runs 15 residues. The ends were cut back, 4 bases at V and 0 bases at J, with 10 bases in the middle. CDR1 is MNHEY and CDR2 is SMNVEV in the germline V gene (reference sequence). DNA of the CDR3: TGTGCCAGCAGTTCGGTGGGCCTTAGCAATCAGCCCCAGCATTTT. Translation: CASSSVGLSNQPQHF.

The J gene is TRBJ1-2, the V gene TRBV19, with D uncertain. The CDR3 runs to 14 residues. The germline V gene encodes CDR1 LNHDA and CDR2 SQIVND (reference sequence). With 5 bases removed from V and 5 bases from J, the gap between germline ends came to 15 bases. The CDR3 loop reads CASSFGQRTYGYTF. The CDR3 coding sequence is TGTGCCAGTAGTTTCGGGCAGAGGACTTATGGCTACACCTTC.

The chain recombines TRBV12-3 or TRBV12-4 with TRBJ1-5; D may be TRBD1 (6 bases). There are 12 residues in the CDR3. Trimming shortened V by 8 bases and J by 6 bases, and 11 bases separated the two germline ends. DNA for the CDR3: TGTGCCAGCCGTCGAGGGGGTCAGCCCCAGCATTTT. It yields the protein CASRRGGQPQHF.

The chain uses TRBV15 and TRBJ1-2; 8 bases are a match to TRBD1. Germline trimming cut 3 bases from V and 5 bases from J; bases unmatched to any gene: 11. This CDR3 comprises 16 residues. Germline V gene lookup returns CDR1 LNHNV and CDR2 YYDKDF (reference sequence). Here the CDR3 reads CATSSYGTGAKYGYTF. The CDR3 DNA is TGTGCCACCAGCAGCTACGGGACAGGCGCGAAGTATGGCTACACCTTC.

The CDR3 here is CASSPTAVNYGYTF. The CDR3 DNA follows: TGTGCCAGCAGCCCCACGGCGGTTAACTATGGCTACACCTTC. This chain links TRBV4-2 with TRBJ1-2; D gene ambiguous. Trimming took 4 bases from V and 1 from J, leaving 10 bases between them. Germline assignment: CDR1 LGHNA and CDR2 YNFKEQ. This CDR3 has 14 residues.

The rearrangement links TRBV10-3 to TRBJ1-2; D is possibly TRBD1 (6 bases). Deletions cut 3 bases from V and 8 bases from J, with 13 bases between. CDR3 length: 13 residues. CDR1 is ENHRY and CDR2 is SYGVKD in the germline V gene. CDR3 DNA sequence: TGTGCCATCAGTGACAGGGGTTTAGACGGCTACACCTTC. It specifies CAISDRGLDGYTF.

V and J are TRBV29-1 and TRBJ1-1, with D unresolved. CDR1 and CDR2 from the germline V gene are SQVTM and ANQGSEA. The V end lost 7 bases, the J end lost 6 bases, and 21 bases lay between the germline ends. The CDR3 consists of 14 residues. The CDR3 DNA sequence: TGCAGCGGGGTTAGCGACACGGGAGTCCCTGAAGCTTTCTTT. Translating it yields CSGVSDTGVPEAFF. Looking up the rest from reference TRBV29-1 and TRBJ1-1 gives the full variable domain: SAVISQKPSRDICQRGTSLTIQCQVDSQVTMMFWYRQQPGQSLTLIATANQGSEATYESGFVIDKFPISRPNLTFSTLTVSNMSPEDSSIYLCSGVSDTGVPEAFFGQGTRLTVV.

This chain connects TRBV30 to TRBJ1-2, with D uncertain. Germline V gene lookup returns CDR1 GTSNPN and CDR2 SVGIG (reference sequence). V lost 4 bases and J lost 4, with 10 bases in between. CDR3 length: 12 amino acids. The CDR3 region is CAWTSGSYGYTF. The CDR3 DNA reads TGTGCCTGGACGTCGGGATCCTATGGCTACACCTTC. Variable domain in full (rest from reference TRBV30 and TRBJ1-2): SQTIHQWPATLVQPVGSPLSLECTVEGTSNPNLYWYRQAAGRGLQLLFYSVGIGQISSEVPQNLSASRPQDRQFILSSKKLLLSDSGFYLCAWTSGSYGYTFGSGTRLTVV.

The rearrangement joins TRBV30 to TRBJ1-3; possibly TRBD1 for D (6 bases). V was shortened by 3 bases and J by 2 bases, with 14 bases between the two germline ends. Germline CDR1 reads GTSNPN; CDR2 reads SVGIG (reference sequence). CDR3 length: 15 amino acids. The CDR3: CAWRVPGDAGNTIYF. The CDR3 bases are TGTGCCTGGAGAGTCCCAGGGGATGCTGGAAACACCATATATTTT.

The CDR3: CASSQKRGGGAHNEQFF. The CDR3 DNA is TGTGCCAGCAGCCAAAAACGAGGCGGGGGGGCCCACAATGAGCAGTTCTTC. The gene calls are TRBV3-1 (or the pseudogene TRBV3-2) and TRBJ2-1; TRBD2 agrees at 9 bases. V trimming: 2 bases; J trimming: 5 bases; junction bases outside the gene matches: 10. Germline V gene data show CDR1 as LGHDT and CDR2 as YNNKEL (reference sequence). This CDR3 contains 17 residues.

The chain combines TRBV18 with TRBJ2-1; D gene uncertain. Germline V gene lookup returns CDR1 KGHSH and CDR2 LQKENI. CDR3 length equals 16 residues. The V end was cut by 2 bases, the J end by 4 bases, with 15 bases between. The CDR3 reads CASSPNSLATYNEQFF. CDR3 in DNA: TGTGCCAGCTCACCAAACAGCTTGGCGACATACAATGAGCAGTTCTTC.

The V and J genes are TRBV10-3 and TRBJ1-2, with unresolved D. The CDR3 is made up of 14 amino acids. Between the trimmed V and J ends, which lost 2 bases and 5 bases, there was a span of 12 bases. The V gene's germline CDR1 is ENHRY and CDR2 SYGVKD. CDR3 protein: CAISETETDYGYTF. The CDR3, as DNA: TGTGCCATCAGTGAGACAGAGACGGATTATGGCTACACCTTC.

The chain carries TRBV18 and TRBJ2-3, with 8 bases fitting TRBD1. CDR1 and CDR2 (germline): KGHSH, LQKENI. CDR3 length: 16 residues. With V trimmed by 3 bases and J by 0 bases, 5 bases remained unmatched. This chain's CDR3 is CASSPATGASTDTQYF. CDR3 DNA: TGTGCCAGCTCACCCGCGACAGGGGCGAGCACAGATACGCAGTATTTT.

The chain employs TRBV13 and TRBJ2-5, with TRBD1 as a possible D gene (5 bases). The CDR3 loop spans 15 amino acids. Per germline, CDR1 PRHDT and CDR2 FYEKMQ (reference sequence). The ends were cut back, 1 base at V and 5 bases at J, with 14 bases in the middle. This CDR3 is CASSLAGPGWETQYF. The CDR3 DNA follows: TGTGCCAGCAGCTTAGCGGGTCCAGGGTGGGAGACCCAGTACTTC.

The chain couples TRBV5-1 to TRBJ1-2; tentatively, D is TRBD1 (5 bases). The CDR3 extends over 18 amino acids. V dropped 0 bases and J dropped 3 bases, with 21 bases sitting between them. Germline V gene data show CDR1 as SGHRS and CDR2 as YFSETQ. The chain's CDR3 is CASSLVPGVGGQDYGYTF. Written as DNA, the CDR3 is TGCGCCAGCAGCTTGGTTCCGGGGGTAGGAGGGCAGGACTATGGCTACACCTTC. Full variable domain (outside the CDR3, taken from reference TRBV5-1 and TRBJ1-2): KAGVTQTPRYLIKTRGQQVTLSCSPISGHRSVSWYQQTPGQGLQFLFEYFSETQRNKGNFPGRFSGRQFSNSRSEMNVSTLELGDSALYLCASSLVPGVGGQDYGYTFGSGTRLTVV.

This clone has more than one count but fewer than ten. The rearrangement uses TRBV10-1 and TRBJ2-7, with D possibly being TRBD2 (5 bases). Germline lookup yields CDR1 WNHNN and CDR2 SYGVQD (reference sequence). Trimming stripped 3 bases from V and 4 bases from J, with 7 bases between. The CDR3 contains 12 residues. The CDR3 DNA is TGCGCCAGCAGTGAACCGGGGTACGAGCAGTACTTC. It encodes CASSEPGYEQYF.

V is TRBV11-3 and J is TRBJ1-4; D remains unclear. The CDR3 has 15 amino acids. CDR1 is SGHNT, CDR2 YENEEA, per germline. Deletions cut 5 bases from V and 0 bases from J, with 10 bases between. DNA for the CDR3: TGTGCCAGCAGCCCGCGGGCCCCAACTAATGAAAAACTGTTTTTT. Its protein is CASSPRAPTNEKLFF.

The gene calls are TRBV30 and TRBJ1-1; 7 nucleotides agree with TRBD1. With 0 bases clipped from V and 10 bases from J, the junction kept 8 bases outside the gene matches. Germline V gives CDR1 GTSNPN, CDR2 SVGIG (reference sequence). CDR3 length: 13 amino acids. The CDR3 bases are TGTGCCTGGAGTGTAAGTGGACAGGCTTCAGCTTTCTTT. Its translation: CAWSVSGQASAFF.